The rows below give T cell receptor beta chains drawn from one sample of a study of PD-1 blockade in mismatch repair-deficient tumors. Profiling relied on immunoSEQ multiplex PCR, and the TCRdb table lists in-frame clones only, not all of them. The data show about 67,000 clones, with approximately 78% seen just once and roughly 6% held by the top ten. The source was peripheral blood, collected 2 weeks after starting pembrolizumab. All receptors derive from an adult with mismatch repair-deficient cancer. Each CDR3 is given with its conserved first and last residue. The D gene is left open where the match is weak. Clone size is shown for a subset of rows, as once, few, many or a class of expanded clone.

j_call: TRBJ2-1
clone_size: NA
d_call: TRBD2
v_call: TRBV29-1
cdr3_nt: TGCAGCGCTCCGACTAGCATTGCTCACTCCTACAATGAGCAGTTCTTC
cdr3_aa: CSAPTSIAHSYNEQFF

j_call: TRBJ2-7
clone_size: NA
d_call: TRBD2
v_call: TRBV4-1
cdr3_nt: TGCGCCAGCAGCCAAGATCGGGGAGGGCCCTACGAGCAGTACTTC
cdr3_aa: CASSQDRGGPYEQYF

j_call: TRBJ2-1
clone_size: NA
d_call: NA
v_call: TRBV5-4
cdr3_nt: TGTGCCAGCAGCTCGGAGGGAAGCGAGCAGTTCTTC
cdr3_aa: CASSSEGSEQFF

j_call: TRBJ1-2
clone_size: NA
d_call: NA
v_call: TRBV7-8
cdr3_nt: TGTGCCAGCAGCCCCCCGGTACCTAACTATGGCTACACCTTC
cdr3_aa: CASSPPVPNYGYTF

j_call: TRBJ2-3
clone_size: NA
d_call: NA
v_call: TRBV7-3
cdr3_nt: TGTGCCAGCAGCCCCCGAAATCTGGATACGCAGTATTTT
cdr3_aa: CASSPRNLDTQYF

j_call: TRBJ1-1
clone_size: NA
d_call: NA
v_call: TRBV15
cdr3_nt: TGTGCCACCAGCAGTGCCCAGACGGTGGGAACTGAAGCTTTCTTT
cdr3_aa: CATSSAQTVGTEAFF

j_call: TRBJ1-3
clone_size: NA
d_call: NA
v_call: TRBV7-6
cdr3_nt: TGTGCCAGCAGCCCCGTTGGGGATGGAAACACCATATATTTT
cdr3_aa: CASSPVGDGNTIYF

j_call: TRBJ2-2
clone_size: NA
d_call: NA
v_call: TRBV7-8
cdr3_nt: TGTGCCAGCAGCTTAGACCTATCCACCGGGGAGCTGTTTTTT
cdr3_aa: CASSLDLSTGELFF

j_call: TRBJ1-1
clone_size: NA
d_call: NA
v_call: TRBV10-1
cdr3_nt: TGCGCCAGCAAACACCGGAACAGGGCGGAGGGCACTGAAGCTTTCTTT
cdr3_aa: CASKHRNRAEGTEAFF

j_call: TRBJ2-3
clone_size: NA
d_call: TRBD1
v_call: TRBV6-5
cdr3_nt: TGTGCCAGCAGTGACGACAGGGGGTTAGATACGCAGTATTTT
cdr3_aa: CASSDDRGLDTQYF

j_call: TRBJ2-4
clone_size: NA
d_call: NA
v_call: TRBV29-1
cdr3_nt: TGCAGCGTTGAAGATCCAGAAAACATTCAGTACTTC
cdr3_aa: CSVEDPENIQYF

j_call: TRBJ2-3
clone_size: NA
d_call: NA
v_call: TRBV14
cdr3_nt: TGTGCCAGCAGCCAAGGGGTAGCGGTTAGCACAGATACGCAGTATTTT
cdr3_aa: CASSQGVAVSTDTQYF

j_call: TRBJ1-5
clone_size: once
d_call: NA
v_call: TRBV7-2
cdr3_nt: TGTGCCAGCAGCCGACAGGATAGCAATCAGCCCCAGCATTTT
cdr3_aa: CASSRQDSNQPQHF

j_call: TRBJ2-7
clone_size: few
d_call: NA
v_call: TRBV15
cdr3_nt: TGTGCCACCAGCAGAGGAACGGTAGCCTACGAGCAGTACTTC
cdr3_aa: CATSRGTVAYEQYF

j_call: TRBJ2-5
clone_size: NA
d_call: TRBD1
v_call: TRBV9
cdr3_nt: TGTGCCAGCAGCGGCGGGACAGGACTTAGGACCCAGTACTTC
cdr3_aa: CASSGGTGLRTQYF

j_call: TRBJ2-7
clone_size: once
d_call: TRBD1
v_call: TRBV5-6
cdr3_nt: TGTGCCAGCAGCTCCCGGGACAGGAGACTTTGGGAGCAGTACTTC
cdr3_aa: CASSSRDRRLWEQYF

j_call: TRBJ2-4
clone_size: NA
d_call: NA
v_call: TRBV5-1
cdr3_nt: TGCGCCAGCAGCAGAGACAGTGAGATAGCCAAAAACATTCAGTACTTC
cdr3_aa: CASSRDSEIAKNIQYF

j_call: TRBJ2-1
clone_size: NA
d_call: TRBD1
v_call: TRBV4-2
cdr3_nt: TGTGCCAGCAGCCAGGAACGGACAGGGGCCCACAATGAGCAGTTCTTC
cdr3_aa: CASSQERTGAHNEQFF

j_call: TRBJ2-1
clone_size: NA
d_call: TRBD1
v_call: TRBV19
cdr3_nt: TGTGCCAGTAGTATAGATCCCGGTGGGACAGGATTAAACAATGAGCAGTTCTTC
cdr3_aa: CASSIDPGGTGLNNEQFF

j_call: TRBJ2-1
clone_size: NA
d_call: NA
v_call: TRBV14
cdr3_nt: TGTGCCAGCAGCCCACAGGTCGGAGGTAACAATGAGCAGTTCTTC
cdr3_aa: CASSPQVGGNNEQFF

j_call: TRBJ2-3
clone_size: NA
d_call: TRBD1
v_call: TRBV7-9
cdr3_nt: TGTGCCAGCAGCGAAGGGACAGGAGTGACAGATACGCAGTATTTT
cdr3_aa: CASSEGTGVTDTQYF

j_call: TRBJ2-1
clone_size: NA
d_call: NA
v_call: TRBV25-1
cdr3_nt: TGTGCCAGCAGTGAATCTCGGGTTCGGCAGTTCTTC
cdr3_aa: CASSESRVRQFF

j_call: TRBJ2-2
clone_size: NA
d_call: NA
v_call: TRBV19
cdr3_nt: TGTGCCAGTGGATGGCGGAACACCGGGGAGCTGTTTTTT
cdr3_aa: CASGWRNTGELFF

j_call: TRBJ1-5
clone_size: few
d_call: NA
v_call: TRBV23-1
cdr3_nt: TGCGCCAGCAGTCAATCGGAGGAGGGCAATCAGCCCCAGCATTTT
cdr3_aa: CASSQSEEGNQPQHF

j_call: TRBJ2-7
clone_size: NA
d_call: TRBD2
v_call: TRBV5-4
cdr3_nt: TGTGCCAGCAGCATTGGACTAGCGGGAGACTACGAGCAGTACTTC
cdr3_aa: CASSIGLAGDYEQYF

j_call: TRBJ2-1
clone_size: NA
d_call: NA
v_call: TRBV7-3
cdr3_nt: TGTGCCAGCAGCTCCCAGCCGAGTTCGGCCGAGCAGTTCTTC
cdr3_aa: CASSSQPSSAEQFF

j_call: TRBJ1-4
clone_size: NA
d_call: NA
v_call: TRBV7-6
cdr3_nt: TGTGCCAGCAGCTTAATGGCCATAGGGGAAAAACTGTTTTTT
cdr3_aa: CASSLMAIGEKLFF

j_call: TRBJ1-2
clone_size: NA
d_call: NA
v_call: TRBV6-6
cdr3_nt: TGTGCCAGCAGACGCACGACCGATACAAACCTCTATGGCTACACCTTC
cdr3_aa: CASRRTTDTNLYGYTF

j_call: TRBJ1-3
clone_size: few
d_call: TRBD1
v_call: TRBV5-6
cdr3_nt: TGTGCCAGCAGCTGGACAGGGTCCTCTGGAAACACCATATATTTT
cdr3_aa: CASSWTGSSGNTIYF

j_call: TRBJ2-7
clone_size: NA
d_call: NA
v_call: TRBV13
cdr3_nt: TGTGCCAGCAGCTTAGGTGAGAACGAGCAGTACTTC
cdr3_aa: CASSLGENEQYF

j_call: TRBJ1-3
clone_size: NA
d_call: NA
v_call: TRBV19
cdr3_nt: TGTGCCAGTAGTATATCCTCTCCTGGGAGTGGAAACACCATATATTTT
cdr3_aa: CASSISSPGSGNTIYF

j_call: TRBJ2-5
clone_size: once
d_call: NA
v_call: TRBV11-3
cdr3_nt: TGTGCCAGCAGCCCAAGACTATCATCTGGTGAGACCCAGTACTTC
cdr3_aa: CASSPRLSSGETQYF

j_call: TRBJ2-4
clone_size: NA
d_call: NA
v_call: TRBV19
cdr3_nt: TGTGCCTCGGGGGGCGGATTGGCCAAAAACATTCAGTACTTC
cdr3_aa: CASGGGLAKNIQYF

j_call: TRBJ1-1
clone_size: NA
d_call: NA
v_call: TRBV5-6
cdr3_nt: TGTGCCAGCAGCTTGGACGGGGGGCGCGACACTGAAGCTTTCTTT
cdr3_aa: CASSLDGGRDTEAFF

j_call: TRBJ2-1
clone_size: few
d_call: NA
v_call: TRBV5-1
cdr3_nt: TGCGCCAGCAGGCGGGACAATGAGCAGTTCTTC
cdr3_aa: CASRRDNEQFF

j_call: TRBJ2-1
clone_size: few
d_call: NA
v_call: TRBV4-1
cdr3_nt: TGCGCCAGCAGCCAAAGGGCGGGTTACAATGAGCAGTTCTTC
cdr3_aa: CASSQRAGYNEQFF

j_call: TRBJ2-7
clone_size: NA
d_call: NA
v_call: TRBV5-4
cdr3_nt: TGTGCCAGCAGCAGGGGTTCTAGCGCTAGCAATTCCGAGCAGTACTTC
cdr3_aa: CASSRGSSASNSEQYF

j_call: TRBJ2-5
clone_size: NA
d_call: TRBD1
v_call: TRBV9
cdr3_nt: TGTGCCAGCAGCGTAGGAGGGGGCGGTGAGACCCAGTACTTC
cdr3_aa: CASSVGGGGETQYF

j_call: TRBJ2-2
clone_size: NA
d_call: NA
v_call: TRBV2
cdr3_nt: TGTGCCAGCGACAGACAGAACACCGGGGAGCTGTTTTTT
cdr3_aa: CASDRQNTGELFF

j_call: TRBJ1-1
clone_size: NA
d_call: TRBD1
v_call: TRBV25-1
cdr3_nt: TGTGCCAGCAGTGACAAACAGGGGTTGAACACTGAAGCTTTCTTT
cdr3_aa: CASSDKQGLNTEAFF

j_call: TRBJ2-1
clone_size: NA
d_call: NA
v_call: TRBV18
cdr3_nt: TGTGCCAGCTCACCGGGACTCTCCTACAATGAGCAGTTCTTC
cdr3_aa: CASSPGLSYNEQFF

j_call: TRBJ1-5
clone_size: NA
d_call: TRBD1
v_call: TRBV30
cdr3_nt: TGTGCCTGGAGTGAAAGTTTGAGGGGGCATCAGCCCCAGCATTTT
cdr3_aa: CAWSESLRGHQPQHF

j_call: TRBJ2-7
clone_size: few
d_call: NA
v_call: TRBV7-2
cdr3_nt: TGTGCCAGCAGCTTAGCGATGGGCTCTAGCTCCGAGCAGTACTTC
cdr3_aa: CASSLAMGSSSEQYF

j_call: TRBJ2-5
clone_size: NA
d_call: NA
v_call: TRBV29-1
cdr3_nt: TGCAGCGTTGATAACGGTCGAATTGGGGAGACCCAGTACTTC
cdr3_aa: CSVDNGRIGETQYF

j_call: TRBJ2-2
clone_size: NA
d_call: TRBD1
v_call: TRBV9
cdr3_nt: TGTGCCAGCAGCGTACGCTCTTCAGGGGGCGCGGGTTGGCCCGGGGAGCTGTTTTTT
cdr3_aa: CASSVRSSGGAGWPGELFF

j_call: TRBJ2-3
clone_size: few
d_call: TRBD1
v_call: TRBV6-6
cdr3_nt: TGTGCCAGCAGCAGCCGAAGACAGGGAAGCACAGATACGCAGTATTTT
cdr3_aa: CASSSRRQGSTDTQYF

j_call: TRBJ2-2
clone_size: NA
d_call: NA
v_call: TRBV9
cdr3_nt: TGTGCCAGCAGCGTTCACACAGGGTTTAATTCCGGGGAGCTGTTTTTT
cdr3_aa: CASSVHTGFNSGELFF

j_call: TRBJ2-1
clone_size: NA
d_call: TRBD2
v_call: TRBV6-1
cdr3_nt: TGTGCGAGCAGCACTAGCGGTTACAATGAGCAGTTCTTC
cdr3_aa: CASSTSGYNEQFF

j_call: TRBJ2-7
clone_size: NA
d_call: NA
v_call: TRBV6-1
cdr3_nt: TGTGCCAGCAGTGAAGCCAGGGTAATCTACGAGCAGTACTTC
cdr3_aa: CASSEARVIYEQYF